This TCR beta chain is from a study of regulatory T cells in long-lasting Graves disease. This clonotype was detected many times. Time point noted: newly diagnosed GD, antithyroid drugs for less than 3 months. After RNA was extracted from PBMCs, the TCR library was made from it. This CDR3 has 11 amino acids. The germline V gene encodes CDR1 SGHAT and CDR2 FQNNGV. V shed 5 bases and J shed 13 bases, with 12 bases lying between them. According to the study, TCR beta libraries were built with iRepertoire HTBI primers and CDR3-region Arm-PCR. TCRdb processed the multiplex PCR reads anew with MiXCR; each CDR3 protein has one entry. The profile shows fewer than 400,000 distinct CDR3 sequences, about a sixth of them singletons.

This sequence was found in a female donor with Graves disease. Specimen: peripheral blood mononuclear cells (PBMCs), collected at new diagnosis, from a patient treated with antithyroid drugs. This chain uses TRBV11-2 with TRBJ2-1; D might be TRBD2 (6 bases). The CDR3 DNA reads TGTGCCAGCAGCGCCGCTAGCGAACAGTTCTTC. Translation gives CASSAASEQFF.